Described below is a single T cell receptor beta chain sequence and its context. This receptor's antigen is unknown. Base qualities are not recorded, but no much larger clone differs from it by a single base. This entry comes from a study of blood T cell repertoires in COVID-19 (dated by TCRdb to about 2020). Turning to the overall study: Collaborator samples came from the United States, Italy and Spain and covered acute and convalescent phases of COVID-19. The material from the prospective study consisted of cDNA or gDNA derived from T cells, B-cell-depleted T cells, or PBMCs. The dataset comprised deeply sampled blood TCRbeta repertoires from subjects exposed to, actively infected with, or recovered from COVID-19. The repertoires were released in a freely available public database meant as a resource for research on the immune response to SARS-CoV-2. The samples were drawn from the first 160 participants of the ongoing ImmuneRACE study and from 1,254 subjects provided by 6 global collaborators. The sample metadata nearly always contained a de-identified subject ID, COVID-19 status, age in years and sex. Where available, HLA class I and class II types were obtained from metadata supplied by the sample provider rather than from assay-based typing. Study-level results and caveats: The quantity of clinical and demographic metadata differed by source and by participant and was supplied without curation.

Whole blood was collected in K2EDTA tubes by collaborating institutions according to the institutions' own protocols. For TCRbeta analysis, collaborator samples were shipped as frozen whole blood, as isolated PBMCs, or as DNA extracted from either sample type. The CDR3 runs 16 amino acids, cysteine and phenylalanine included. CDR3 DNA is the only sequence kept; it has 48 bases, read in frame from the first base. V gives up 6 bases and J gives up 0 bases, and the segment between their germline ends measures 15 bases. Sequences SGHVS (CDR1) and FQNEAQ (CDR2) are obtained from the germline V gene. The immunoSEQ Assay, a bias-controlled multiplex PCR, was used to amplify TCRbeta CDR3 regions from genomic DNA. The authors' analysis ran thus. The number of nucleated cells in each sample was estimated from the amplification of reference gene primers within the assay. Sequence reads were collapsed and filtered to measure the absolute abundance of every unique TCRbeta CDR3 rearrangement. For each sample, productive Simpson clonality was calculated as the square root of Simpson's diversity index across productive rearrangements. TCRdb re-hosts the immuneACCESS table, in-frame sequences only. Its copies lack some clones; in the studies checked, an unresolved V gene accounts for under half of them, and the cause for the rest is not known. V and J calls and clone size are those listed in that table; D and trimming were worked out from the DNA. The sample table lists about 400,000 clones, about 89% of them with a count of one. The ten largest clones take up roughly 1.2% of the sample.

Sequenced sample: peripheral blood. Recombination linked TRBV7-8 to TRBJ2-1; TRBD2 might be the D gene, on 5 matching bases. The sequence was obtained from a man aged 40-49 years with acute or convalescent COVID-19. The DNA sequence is TGTGCCAGCAGAGTAGCCCGGGGTGTCTCCTACAATGAGCAGTTCTTC. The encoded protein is CASRVARGVSYNEQFF. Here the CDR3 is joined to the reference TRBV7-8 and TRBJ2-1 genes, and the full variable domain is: GAGVSQSPRYKVAKRGQDVALRCDPISGHVSLFWYQQALGQGPEFLTYFQNEAQLDKSGLPSDRFFAERPEGSVSTLKIQRTQQEDSAVYLCASRVARGVSYNEQFFGPGTRLTVL.